These 9 T cell receptor beta chains share one sample of origin, sequenced in a study of CD8+ T cells in alopecia areata. Treatment specified: oral pan-JAK inhibitor, 5-10 mg twice daily. RNA extraction and reverse transcription yielded cDNA as sequencing template. This table comes from immunoSEQ multiplex PCR, and its TCRdb copy is limited to in-frame clones, with some not included. In the table there are hundreds of thousands of clones, roughly 60% of which are singletons. The sample was CD4+ T cells sorted from blood, taken around week 54, from a patient treated with tofacitinib. Receptors were obtained from a human donor with alopecia areata.

The chain carries TRBV5-1 and TRBJ2-7; tentative D call: TRBD1 (6 bases). The CDR3 consists of 15 residues. From germline, CDR1 is SGHRS and CDR2 YFSETQ. Trimming took off 4 bases at V and 2 bases at J, with 16 bases between the two ends. CDR3 coding DNA: TGCGCCAGCAGCCAGGGGTCGGGACGAACCTACGAGCAGTACTTC. Translating gives CASSQGSGRTYEQYF.

The chain has TRBV29-1 and TRBJ2-5; D uncertain. There are 13 residues in the CDR3. V was clipped by 5 bases and J by 5 bases, with 15 bases between them. From germline, CDR1 is SQVTM and CDR2 ANQGSEA. CDR3 in DNA: TGCAGCGTTTCCCTGAGCCCACGGGAGACCCAGTACTTC. Translated: CSVSLSPRETQYF.

The V and J genes are TRBV30 and TRBJ2-7, with 7 positions matching TRBD1. CDR1 is GTSNPN, CDR2 SVGIG, per germline (reference sequence). The CDR3 consists of 14 residues. V was pared by 4 bases and J by 1 base, with 7 bases of the junction left unmatched. The CDR3 spells CAWKRDSASYEQYF. In DNA, the CDR3 is TGTGCCTGGAAAAGGGACAGCGCATCCTACGAGCAGTACTTC.

The chain employs TRBV29-1 and TRBJ2-7; D may be TRBD1 (5 bases). Trimming took off 5 bases at V and 3 bases at J, with 8 bases between the two ends. The CDR3 is 11 residues long. Germline V gene sequence: CDR1 SQVTM, CDR2 ANQGSEA. This CDR3 reads CSVLDIYEQYF. In DNA, the CDR3 is TGCAGCGTTCTGGACATCTACGAGCAGTACTTC.

The chain carries TRBV4-2 and TRBJ1-1; the D is unclear. V was clipped by 0 bases and J by 5 bases, with 7 bases between them. Looked up from germline, CDR1 is LGHNA and CDR2 is YNFKEQ. The CDR3 extends over 13 amino acids. The CDR3 DNA follows: TGTGCCAGCAGCCAAGACCTCTGGACTGAAGCTTTCTTT. It codes for CASSQDLWTEAFF.

This clone was observed a few times. The chain joins TRBV4-2 to TRBJ1-5; D is undetermined. Germline V gene data show CDR1 as LGHNA and CDR2 as YNFKEQ. The CDR3 consists of 16 residues. V shed 1 base and J shed 0 bases, with 10 bases lying between them. DNA for the CDR3: TGTGCCAGCAGCCAAGGAAATCGAGTTAGCAATCAGCCCCAGCATTTT. Its translation is CASSQGNRVSNQPQHF.

This clone has only a few counts. This chain links TRBV7-6 with TRBJ2-7; D possibly matches TRBD1 or TRBD2 (8 bases each). Germline assignment: CDR1 SGHVS and CDR2 FNYEAQ. The V and J ends lost 0 bases and 2 bases respectively, with 20 bases between them. CDR3 length equals 18 residues. This CDR3 reads CASSLAVGGGQVTYEQYF. CDR3 coding DNA: TGTGCCAGCAGCTTAGCGGTCGGGGGGGGACAGGTAACCTACGAGCAGTACTTC. The complete variable domain, with remaining parts taken from reference TRBV7-6 and TRBJ2-7, reads GAGVSQSPRYKVTKRGQDVALRCDPISGHVSLYWYRQALGQGPEFLTYFNYEAQQDKSGLPNDRFSAERPEGSISTLTIQRTEQRDSAMYRCASSLAVGGGQVTYEQYFGPGTRLTVT.

The V and J genes are TRBV6-5 and TRBJ2-3; possibly TRBD1 for D (5 bases). V was clipped by 5 bases and J by 6 bases, with 15 bases between them. Germline lookup yields CDR1 MNHEY and CDR2 SVGAGI. The CDR3 spans 14 residues. The DNA for the CDR3 is TGTGCCAGCAGTGTCCTCCAGGGCGCGGATACGCAGTATTTT. Residues: CASSVLQGADTQYF.

The chain couples TRBV5-1 to TRBJ2-3; 12 bases are shared with TRBD2. The CDR3 covers 14 residues. The germline V gene encodes CDR1 SGHRS and CDR2 YFSETQ. V trimming: 4 bases; J trimming: 6 bases; junction bases outside the gene matches: 3. CDR3 coding DNA: TGCGCCAGCAGCCGGACTAGCGGGGAGGATACGCAGTATTTT. Its translation is CASSRTSGEDTQYF.